This entry lists 19 T cell receptor beta chains sequenced from one sample in a study of Ad26.COV2.S vaccination and SARS-CoV-2 variants (dated by TCRdb to the early 2020s). The library relied on the immunoSEQ multiplex PCR assay. Held by TCRdb, this immuneACCESS table contains in-frame sequences only and omits some clones. Under half of the omission traces to an unresolved V gene where checked; the cause of the rest is unknown. This sample lists roughly 700,000 clones; more than 80% were detected once. The ten largest clones represent nearly 1.5% of the sample. The treatment or condition label, as the study defines it: 15 to 20 received Ad26.COV2.S at low or high dose, single or two shots; roughly 5 received placebo; per-sample allocation not given. For vaccine and placebo recipients, the sequenced repertoires came from samples collected on day 63 after the first injection. This material consisted of peripheral blood, taken in a trial of Ad26.COV2.S vaccine versus placebo. All receptors derive from a person between 18 and 65 years old who received the Ad26.COV2.S COVID-19 vaccine or a placebo.

The rearrangement links TRBV19 to TRBJ2-3, with D unclear. CDR1 and CDR2 from the germline V gene are LNHDA and SQIVND (reference sequence). The CDR3 is made up of 13 amino acids. Between the trimmed V and J ends, which lost 3 bases and 2 bases, there was a span of 6 bases. The CDR3 region has the DNA TGTGCCAGTAGTATGCAGCACACAGATACGCAGTATTTT. Its translation: CASSMQHTDTQYF.

The rearrangement joins TRBV6-5 to TRBJ2-2, with no clear D. This CDR3 has 13 amino acids. V was cut by 0 bases and J by 6 bases, with 5 bases left in between. Germline CDR1 and CDR2: MNHEY and SVGAGI. CDR3 nucleotide sequence: TGTGCCAGCAGTTACTCTAGGCCCGGGGAGCTGTTTTTT. Translated: CASSYSRPGELFF.

This clone was seen once. The J gene is TRBJ2-1, the V gene TRBV27; 12 bases align to TRBD2. This CDR3 contains 20 residues. The V gene end was trimmed by 3 bases and the J gene end by 4 bases; junction bases not matched to a gene: 16. CDR1 and CDR2 from the germline V gene are MNHEY and SMNVEV (reference sequence). CDR3 sequence: CASSFRPPSGTSGPYNEQFF. As DNA, the CDR3 is TGTGCCAGCAGTTTCAGGCCCCCAAGCGGGACTAGCGGGCCTTACAATGAGCAGTTCTTC.

The CDR3, as DNA: TGTGCCTGGAGTGTAGGGGACAGGGAGTTCTTC. Residues: CAWSVGDREFF. The chain is built from TRBV30 and TRBJ2-1; 9 nucleotides agree with TRBD1. Germline lookup yields CDR1 GTSNPN and CDR2 SVGIG (reference sequence). The CDR3 is made up of 11 amino acids. The ends lost 0 bases at V and 14 bases at J; junction bases unmatched: 2.

This chain connects TRBV6-5 to TRBJ2-7; D ambiguous. CDR1 and CDR2 (germline): MNHEY, SVGAGI. V was cut by 0 bases and J by 2 bases, with 11 bases left in between. The length of the CDR3 is 15 residues. The DNA of the CDR3 is TGTGCCAGCAGTTACTCGAGACAAAAGGCCTACGAGCAGTACTTC. Protein product: CASSYSRQKAYEQYF.

The V call is TRBV9, the J call TRBJ2-1; the match to TRBD1 covers 11 bases. The ends lost 4 bases at V and 8 bases at J; junction bases unmatched: 5. The CDR3 spans 14 residues. Germline CDR1 and CDR2: SGDLS and YYNGEE. CDR3 region: CASSWTGGMDEQFF. CDR3 nucleotide sequence: TGTGCCAGCAGCTGGACAGGGGGCATGGATGAGCAGTTCTTC.

This clone was counted between two and nine times. The chain links TRBV6-5 to TRBJ2-7, with unresolved D. Germline loops: CDR1 MNHEY, CDR2 SVGAGI. The length of the CDR3 is 13 residues. Trimming shortened V by 5 bases and J by 4 bases, and 12 bases separated the two germline ends. The CDR3 here is CASSLGRIYEQYF. Written as DNA, the CDR3 is TGTGCCAGCAGTCTTGGACGTATTTACGAGCAGTACTTC.

This chain uses TRBV10-3 with TRBJ1-2; D is perhaps TRBD1 (5 bases). Germline V gene data show CDR1 as ENHRY and CDR2 as SYGVKD. Deletions cut 0 bases from V and 4 bases from J, with 12 bases between. The length of the CDR3 is 15 residues. The CDR3 region is CAISESYRPSYGYTF. The DNA of the CDR3 is TGTGCCATCAGTGAGTCTTACAGGCCTAGCTATGGCTACACCTTC.

The chain recombines TRBV5-5 with TRBJ2-7; 10 bases are a match to TRBD2. In germline, CDR1 is SGHKS, CDR2 YYEKEE (reference sequence). The CDR3 length is 16 residues. J gave up 9 bases and V 5 bases, and 17 bases lay outside the gene matches. Here the CDR3 DNA reads TGTGCCAGCAGGCGGGCTAGCGGGAGCCGGCTGGTCGCGCAGTACTTC. It codes for CASRRASGSRLVAQYF. The full variable domain, completed using reference TRBV5-5 and TRBJ2-7, is DAGVTQSPTHLIKTRGQQVTLRCSPISGHKSVSWYQQVLGQGPQFIFQYYEKEERGRGNFPDRFSARQFPNYSSELNVNALLLGDSALYLCASRRASGSRLVAQYFGPGTRLTVT.

This chain links TRBV9 with TRBJ2-7, with 8 bases that match TRBD2. This CDR3 contains 14 residues. V shed 2 bases, J shed 4 bases, and the junction held 5 bases outside the gene matches. Germline values: CDR1 SGDLS, CDR2 YYNGEE. CDR3 coding DNA: TGTGCCAGCAGCGTCGGGACTAGGGAGTACGAGCAGTACTTC. Translated, it gives CASSVGTREYEQYF. Full variable domain (rest looked up from reference TRBV9 and TRBJ2-7): DSGVTQTPKHLITATGQRVTLRCSPRSGDLSVYWYQQSLDQGLQFLIQYYNGEERAKGNILERFSAQQFPDLHSELNLSSLELGDSALYFCASSVGTREYEQYFGPGTRLTVT.

In DNA form, the CDR3 reads TGTGCCAGTAGTACCGTTTCGGGAGTCTACGAGCAGTACTTC. Protein: CASSTVSGVYEQYF. V and J are TRBV19 and TRBJ2-7; tentative D call: TRBD2 (6 bases). V was pared by 4 bases and J by 3 bases, with 13 bases between. Germline-derived CDR1 and CDR2 are LNHDA and SQIVND (reference sequence). The CDR3 spans 14 residues. Variable domain in full (rest from reference TRBV19 and TRBJ2-7): DGGITQSPKYLFRKEGQNVTLSCEQNLNHDAMYWYRQDPGQGLRLIYYSQIVNDFQKGDIAEGYSVSREKKESFPLTVTSAQKNPTAFYLCASSTVSGVYEQYFGPGTRLTVT.

Only one count was recorded for this clone. V and J are TRBV11-3 and TRBJ2-3; 7 positions match TRBD2. CDR1 and CDR2 from the germline V gene are SGHNT and YENEEA. V lost 1 base, J lost 1 base, and 5 bases stayed unmatched. The CDR3 consists of 16 residues. The chain's CDR3 is CASSLVPGGRTDTQYF. CDR3 nucleotides: TGTGCCAGCAGCTTAGTTCCGGGGGGACGCACAGATACGCAGTATTTT.

To note about this clone: At the DNA level, this CDR3 is encoded by other sequences in the same sample as well. The rearrangement links TRBV5-5 to TRBJ1-5; D call uncertain. Trimming removed 4 bases at V and 7 bases at J, with 12 bases between. CDR1 SGHKS and CDR2 YYEKEE come from the germline V gene (reference sequence). There are 13 residues in the CDR3. The CDR3 region is CASSLAGGQPQHF. CDR3 DNA sequence: TGTGCCAGCAGCCTCGCCGGTGGGCAGCCCCAGCATTTT.

This chain links TRBV12-3 or TRBV12-4 with TRBJ1-1; D is unresolved. This CDR3 region has 13 residues. V lost 2 bases and J 1 base, leaving 5 bases between the germline ends. The CDR3 reads CASSLWGNTEAFF. The CDR3 DNA is TGTGCCAGCAGTTTATGGGGGAACACTGAAGCTTTCTTT.

V and J are TRBV6-5 and TRBJ2-7; D is perhaps TRBD1 (5 bases). Germline V gene data show CDR1 as MNHEY and CDR2 as SVGAGI. Trimming cost V 1 base and J 3 bases, with 7 bases left between them. This CDR3 is built from 13 residues. CDR3 bases: TGTGCCAGCAGTTACTGGGGCGGCTACGAGCAGTACTTC. Protein: CASSYWGGYEQYF.

The V call is TRBV15, the J call TRBJ2-4; D uncertain. There are 17 residues in the CDR3. V gave up 1 base and J gave up 1 base, with 14 bases separating them. CDR1 and CDR2 from the germline V gene are LNHNV and YYDKDF (reference sequence). The CDR3, as DNA: TGTGCCACCAGCAGAGCGGCATCTGGTGTGGCCAAAAACATTCAGTACTTC. Translated: CATSRAASGVAKNIQYF.

The chain recombines TRBV2 with TRBJ2-5, with D maybe TRBD1 (6 bases). The V gene lost 7 bases and the J gene lost 5 bases, with 14 bases spanning the gap. Germline CDR1 reads SNHLY; CDR2 reads FYNNEI. This CDR3 is built from 13 residues. CDR3 in DNA: TGTGCCAGCACCTTCGACAGGAGGGAGACCCAGTACTTC. Amino acid sequence: CASTFDRRETQYF.

The chain employs TRBV6-5 and TRBJ2-2; unclear D gene. The CDR3 spans 15 residues. Germline-derived CDR1 and CDR2 are MNHEY and SVGAGI. The V end was cut by 7 bases, the J end by 2 bases, with 14 bases between. The CDR3 loop reads CASKIAILNTGELFF. The CDR3 region has the DNA TGTGCCAGCAAAATCGCGATACTCAACACCGGGGAGCTGTTTTTT.

This clone is a singleton in its sample. The chain recombines TRBV5-6 with TRBJ1-4; a weak D match, TRBD1 (5 bases). This CDR3 has 15 residues. V was clipped by 1 base and J by 5 bases, with 12 bases between them. Germline V lookup: CDR1 SGHDT, CDR2 YYEEEE. CDR3 residues: CASSLTGTGNEKLFF. DNA of the CDR3: TGTGCCAGCAGCTTGACCGGGACGGGAAATGAAAAACTGTTTTTT.